This passage covers 15 T cell receptor beta chains from one sample sequenced in a study of blood T cell repertoires in COVID-19. TCRdb's table, derived via immunoSEQ multiplex PCR, lists solely in-frame clones and lacks some. This table holds about 170,000 clones, more than 75% found once. Sequencing was carried out using peripheral blood. The receptors derive from a young man with COVID-19, enrolled during active disease.

V gene TRBV27 combines with J gene TRBJ2-7; 8 bases are shared with TRBD1. Per the germline V gene, CDR1 is MNHEY and CDR2 is SMNVEV (reference sequence). The CDR3 runs to 13 residues. The ends lost 4 bases at V and 5 bases at J; junction bases unmatched: 4. CDR3 residues: CASSWMTGDEQYF. The CDR3 nucleotides read TGTGCCAGCAGTTGGATGACAGGGGACGAGCAGTACTTC.

The chain joins TRBV28 to TRBJ1-2; D is unclear. CDR3 length: 14 residues. V lost 7 bases, J lost 4 bases, and 16 bases lay in between. Germline-derived CDR1 and CDR2 are MDHEN and SYDVKM. The CDR3 DNA follows: TGTGCCAGCACCTCCGATGGAGACGGCTATGGCTACACCTTC. This translates into CASTSDGDGYGYTF.

The chain links TRBV6-5 to TRBJ2-7; 7 bases are a match to TRBD1. CDR1 and CDR2 (germline): MNHEY, SVGAGI. This CDR3 contains 15 residues. V shed 2 bases, J shed 4 bases, and the junction held 8 bases outside the gene matches. The CDR3 loop is CASSYAWDRTYEQYF. In nucleotides, the CDR3 is TGTGCCAGCAGTTACGCCTGGGACAGAACTTACGAGCAGTACTTC.

This clone was seen just once. CDR3 region: CASSLQGRQETQYF. The CDR3 nucleotides read TGTGCCAGCAGCTTACAGGGGCGCCAAGAGACCCAGTACTTC. The V gene is TRBV7-9, the J gene TRBJ2-5; the D gene is possibly TRBD1 (6 bases). CDR3 length equals 14 residues. The V gene lost 2 bases and the J gene lost 1 base, with 8 bases spanning the gap. Germline CDR1 and CDR2: SEHNR and FQNEAQ (reference sequence). Using reference TRBV7-9 and TRBJ2-5 for the parts outside the CDR3, the full variable domain is DTGVSQNPRHKITKRGQNVTFRCDPISEHNRLYWYRQTLGQGPEFLTYFQNEAQLEKSRLLSDRFSAERPKGSFSTLEIQRTEQGDSAMYLCASSLQGRQETQYFGPGTRLLVL.

The chain couples TRBV15 to TRBJ1-3; TRBD1 might be the D (6 bases). The CDR3 extends over 15 amino acids. Between the trimmed V and J ends, which lost 3 bases and 1 base, there was a span of 10 bases. The germline CDR1 and CDR2 sequences are LNHNV and YYDKDF (reference sequence). The CDR3 region is CATSRAGASGNTIYF. CDR3 bases: TGTGCCACCAGCAGGGCGGGGGCATCTGGAAACACCATATATTTT. Full variable domain (outside the CDR3, taken from reference TRBV15 and TRBJ1-3): DAMVIQNPRYQVTQFGKPVTLSCSQTLNHNVMYWYQQKSSQAPKLLFHYYDKDFNNEADTPDNFQSRRPNTSFCFLDIRSPGLGDTAMYLCATSRAGASGNTIYFGEGSWLTVV.

This clone has just a few counts. The chain is built from TRBV3-1 (or the pseudogene TRBV3-2) and TRBJ2-7, with 7 bases aligning to TRBD1. Germline V lookup: CDR1 LGHDT, CDR2 YNNKEL (reference sequence). Trimming took 1 base from V and 2 from J; bases not matched to a gene: 5. The CDR3 contains 15 residues. The CDR3 protein is CASSQADRPPYEQYF. CDR3 DNA sequence: TGTGCCAGCAGCCAAGCGGACAGGCCGCCCTACGAGCAGTACTTC.

This clone was seen just once. The chain employs TRBV29-1 and TRBJ1-2; maybe TRBD1 (6 bases). Deletions cut 6 bases from V and 3 bases from J, with 14 bases between. The CDR3 is 13 amino acids. CDR1 SQVTM and CDR2 ANQGSEA come from the germline V gene. Here the CDR3 reads CSVLTGSDYGYTF. The CDR3 DNA follows: TGCAGCGTCCTAACAGGGTCGGACTATGGCTACACCTTC.

The chain carries TRBV28 and TRBJ1-1; tentative D call: TRBD1 (6 bases). This CDR3 comprises 15 residues. Germline lookup yields CDR1 MDHEN and CDR2 SYDVKM. The germline V and J ends were trimmed by 7 bases and 0 bases, with 15 bases remaining between them. CDR3 nucleotides: TGTGCCAGCACTCGGCAGGGGACCATGAACACTGAAGCTTTCTTT. As protein: CASTRQGTMNTEAFF.

The chain is built from TRBV7-2 and TRBJ2-2; 7 nucleotides agree with TRBD1. Looked up from germline, CDR1 is SGHTA and CDR2 is FQGNSA. The CDR3 has 17 residues. Trimming removed 2 bases from V and 4 bases from J; junction bases left unmatched: 10. In DNA form, the CDR3 reads TGTGCCAGCAGCTTAAGGACGGCAGGGGGTGCCACCGGGGAGCTGTTTTTT. Its protein product is CASSLRTAGGATGELFF.

This sequence joins TRBV4-3 and TRBJ2-7; maybe TRBD2 (5 bases). V dropped 3 bases and J dropped 4 bases, with 16 bases sitting between them. The CDR3 extends over 15 amino acids. Looked up from germline, CDR1 is LGHNA and CDR2 is YSLEER. The CDR3 DNA reads TGCGCCAGCAGCCAGTCCCTGGGAGAGTCTTACGAGCAGTACTTC. Translated: CASSQSLGESYEQYF.

The chain couples TRBV10-3 to TRBJ2-2; perhaps TRBD2 as D (5 bases). V was pared by 4 bases and J by 6 bases, with 12 bases between. The CDR3 contains 14 residues. Germline V CDR1 and CDR2: ENHRY, SYGVKD. The CDR3 DNA sequence: TGTGCCATCAGTGTAGTGGTGGACTCCGGGGAGCTGTTTTTT. Amino acids: CAISVVVDSGELFF.

This chain joins TRBV5-1 and TRBJ2-7, with D possibly being TRBD1 (5 bases). With 0 bases removed from V and 5 bases from J, the gap between germline ends came to 21 bases. Germline assignment: CDR1 SGHRS and CDR2 YFSETQ. The length of the CDR3 is 17 residues. The chain's CDR3 is CASSLGLVGREGNEQYF. DNA of the CDR3: TGCGCCAGCAGCTTGGGTCTAGTTGGCAGGGAAGGTAACGAGCAGTACTTC.

CDR3 amino acids: CASSFIGQGPSHYGYTF. CDR3 in DNA: TGTGCCAGCAGCTTCATCGGACAGGGGCCCTCCCACTATGGCTACACCTTC. The chain couples TRBV7-2 to TRBJ1-2; TRBD1 agrees at 9 bases. Losses at the gene ends were 3 bases for V and 3 bases for J; bases not matched to a gene: 11. The length of the CDR3 is 17 residues. Germline CDR1 reads SGHTA; CDR2 reads FQGNSA.

The chain combines TRBV9 with TRBJ2-1, with D possibly matching TRBD1 (6 bases). V gave up 0 bases and J gave up 4 bases, with 20 bases separating them. CDR1 and CDR2 from the germline V gene are SGDLS and YYNGEE. The CDR3 consists of 18 residues. CDR3 residues: CASSVEARGPARYNEQFF. In DNA, the CDR3 is TGTGCCAGCAGCGTAGAGGCCAGGGGTCCCGCACGGTACAATGAGCAGTTCTTC. Variable domain in full (rest from reference TRBV9 and TRBJ2-1): DSGVTQTPKHLITATGQRVTLRCSPRSGDLSVYWYQQSLDQGLQFLIQYYNGEERAKGNILERFSAQQFPDLHSELNLSSLELGDSALYFCASSVEARGPARYNEQFFGPGTRLTVL.

This chain joins TRBV7-9 and TRBJ2-7, with D uncertain. This CDR3 has 13 residues. CDR1 is SEHNR and CDR2 is FQNEAQ in the germline V gene (reference sequence). The germline V and J ends were trimmed by 5 bases and 5 bases, with 13 bases remaining between them. Written as DNA, the CDR3 is TGTGCCAGCAGCCCCGACTCACGGCACGAGCAGTACTTC. It yields the protein CASSPDSRHEQYF.